This TCR beta chain was documented in a study of beta chain features in type 1 diabetes. Of the isolated RNA, all was reverse transcribed, and so the sequenced material was expressed TCRB transcripts. Sequencing used immunoSEQ multiplex PCR; TCRdb keeps in-frame clones, though not all of them. The sample lists roughly 180,000 clones, around 8% occurring once. Stem cell-like memory, regulatory, central memory and naive CD4+ cells were sorted via CD45RO/CCR7/CD25/CD127/CD95/CD27. Study-level points and caveats: TCRB CDR3s from Type 1 diabetes patients were moderately but significantly shorter in all four CD4+ subsets. Fewer insertions but more deletions were seen at VDJ junctions in type 1 diabetes patients.

The germline V gene encodes CDR1 MDHEN and CDR2 SYDVKM. V lost 11 bases and J lost 7, with 15 bases in between. This CDR3 contains 12 residues. This clone appeared many times. What it recognizes is unknown. The source is a woman aged 35 to 49 with type 1 diabetes. Material for sequencing was central memory CD4+ T cells from blood. The chain combines TRBV28 with TRBJ2-1; perhaps TRBD2 as D (5 bases). The CDR3 DNA follows: TGTGCCTCCACGGGTTGGAGGAATGAGCAGTTCTTC. Its translation: CASTGWRNEQFF.